This T cell receptor (beta chain) was recovered during a study of T-cell memory formation after mild COVID-19. In the study overall: Largely, the TCR clusters proved donor specific. Study results and caveats: Contracting clones from day 15 to 85 had balanced CD4/CD8; later expanders favoured CD4+. The pre-infection memory compartment contained some responding clones, suggesting cross-reactive memory joined.

This clonotype was counted a few times. What it recognizes is unknown. cDNA libraries for TCR alpha and TCR beta, carrying sample barcodes and UMIs, came from 5'RACE with constant-segment primers. TCRdb reprocessed the 5' RACE reads via MiXCR and lists one record per CDR3 protein. The sample has around 510,000 distinct CDR3 sequences, about 20% seen once; the top ten hold approximately 8.4%. The junction had 15 bases not matched to a gene; V was cut back by 4 bases and J by 6 bases. There are 16 residues in the CDR3. Per the germline V gene, CDR1 is SGHRS and CDR2 is YFSETQ. The receptor comes from an adult woman who had mild COVID-19 (a few samples of this study predate the infection). Cell type and time point are not known. V and J are TRBV5-1 and TRBJ1-1; 7 bases are shared with TRBD1. Specimen: PBMCs or a T cell subset sorted from them (not recorded which). The CDR3 loop reads CASSPDSKPRGAEAFF. CDR3 sequence (DNA): TGCGCCAGCAGCCCAGACTCCAAACCCAGGGGGGCTGAAGCTTTCTTT.